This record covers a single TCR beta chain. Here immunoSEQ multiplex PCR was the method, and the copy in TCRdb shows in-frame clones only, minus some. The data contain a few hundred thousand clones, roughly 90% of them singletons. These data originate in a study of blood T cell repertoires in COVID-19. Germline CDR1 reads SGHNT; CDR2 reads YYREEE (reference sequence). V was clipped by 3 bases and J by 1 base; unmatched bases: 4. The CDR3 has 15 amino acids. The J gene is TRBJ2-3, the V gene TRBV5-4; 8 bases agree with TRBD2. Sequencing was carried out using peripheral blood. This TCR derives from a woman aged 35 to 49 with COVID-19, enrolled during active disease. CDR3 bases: TGTGCCAGCAGCTCCGACGGGGGGGGCACAGATACGCAGTATTTT. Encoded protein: CASSSDGGGTDTQYF.